A single sample gave rise to the 19 T cell receptor beta chains below, sequenced in a study of blood T cell repertoires in COVID-19. Produced via immunoSEQ multiplex PCR; TCRdb's table is partial and in-frame only. The table records roughly 34,000 clones, about 90% of them present only once. The sequenced sample consisted of peripheral blood. The receptors were sampled from an elderly man with acute or convalescent COVID-19.

This chain connects TRBV30 to TRBJ1-5, with D hard to call. There are 15 residues in the CDR3. Germline assignment: CDR1 GTSNPN and CDR2 SVGIG (reference sequence). The V end lost 1 base, the J end lost 3 bases, and 13 bases lay between the germline ends. CDR3 nucleotide sequence: TGTGCCTGGAGTGGAGGGATTCCCCTCAATCAGCCCCAGCATTTT. This translates into CAWSGGIPLNQPQHF.

The chain is built from TRBV7-9 and TRBJ2-5; D possibly corresponds to TRBD1 (6 bases). Germline V gene data show CDR1 as SEHNR and CDR2 as FQNEAQ (reference sequence). The V gene lost 1 base and the J gene lost 4 bases, with 16 bases spanning the gap. CDR3 length: 16 residues. The CDR3 region has the DNA TGTGCCAGCAGCTTAGGCAATAGGGGGTTTCCAGAGACCCAGTACTTC. Encoded protein: CASSLGNRGFPETQYF.

The genes are TRBV15 and TRBJ2-2; 10 nucleotides align to TRBD2. The CDR3 is 17 amino acids. V was pared by 0 bases and J by 0 bases, with 1 base of the junction left unmatched. Germline loops: CDR1 LNHNV, CDR2 YYDKDF (reference sequence). In nucleotides, the CDR3 is TGTGCCACCAGCAGAGATAGCGGGGGGCCGAACACCGGGGAGCTGTTTTTT. Translating gives CATSRDSGGPNTGELFF.

This chain joins TRBV19 and TRBJ2-6; 8 bases fit TRBD1. Per the germline V gene, CDR1 is LNHDA and CDR2 is SQIVND (reference sequence). CDR3 length equals 17 residues. The ends lost 2 bases at V and 3 bases at J; junction bases unmatched: 6. The CDR3 protein is CASSIRNRGIGANVLTF. Here the CDR3 DNA reads TGTGCCAGTAGTATAAGGAACAGGGGGATTGGGGCCAACGTCCTGACTTTC.

The chain couples TRBV5-1 to TRBJ1-6, with 9 bases lining up with TRBD1. With V trimmed by 0 bases and J by 8 bases, 3 bases remained unmatched. CDR1 SGHRS and CDR2 YFSETQ come from the germline V gene. This CDR3 is 15 amino acids long. CDR3 nucleotides: TGCGCCAGCAGCTTGGGGACAGGGGAGGATTCACCCCTCCACTTT. It is translated as CASSLGTGEDSPLHF. Full variable domain (remainder filled in from reference TRBV5-1 and TRBJ1-6): KAGVTQTPRYLIKTRGQQVTLSCSPISGHRSVSWYQQTPGQGLQFLFEYFSETQRNKGNFPGRFSGRQFSNSRSEMNVSTLELGDSALYLCASSLGTGEDSPLHFGNGTRLTVT.

The chain couples TRBV5-6 to TRBJ1-1; TRBD1 matches 8 bases. Germline CDR1 is SGHDT and CDR2 is YYEEEE. V shed 4 bases, J shed 4 bases, and the junction held 9 bases outside the gene matches. This CDR3 has 15 residues. The CDR3 nucleotides read TGTGCCAGCAGCCTTGTCGGACAGGGAGGCACTGAAGCTTTCTTT. Protein: CASSLVGQGGTEAFF.

The chain recombines TRBV3-1 (or the pseudogene TRBV3-2) with TRBJ2-5; 7 bases are shared with TRBD1. CDR1 is LGHDT, CDR2 YNNKEL, per germline (reference sequence). Trimming took 3 bases from V and 1 from J; bases not matched to a gene: 5. The CDR3 sequence is 15 residues long. DNA of the CDR3: TGTGCCAGCAGCCATACACAGGGGCTCCAAGAGACCCAGTACTTC. This encodes CASSHTQGLQETQYF.

The chain carries TRBV11-2 and TRBJ2-2; no clear D gene. V was shortened by 5 bases and J by 0 bases, with 13 bases between the two germline ends. This CDR3 comprises 16 residues. Per germline, CDR1 SGHAT and CDR2 FQNNGV. The CDR3: CASSRTRSPNTGELFF. In DNA form, the CDR3 reads TGTGCCAGCAGCCGTACAAGATCCCCGAACACCGGGGAGCTGTTTTTT.

The chain carries TRBV19 and TRBJ1-2; D perhaps matches TRBD1 (6 bases). The CDR3 sequence is 16 residues long. The V end lost 5 bases, the J end lost 2 bases, and 18 bases lay between the germline ends. CDR1 and CDR2 (germline): LNHDA, SQIVND (reference sequence). CDR3 protein: CASSPLGGQLNYGYTF. DNA for the CDR3: TGTGCCAGTAGTCCCCTGGGGGGGCAGCTGAACTATGGCTACACCTTC.

This sequence joins TRBV6-5 and TRBJ2-2; TRBD1 is a possible D gene (5 bases). The CDR3 is made up of 14 amino acids. V lost 6 bases to trimming and J lost 3 bases, with 11 bases between them. CDR1 and CDR2 (germline): MNHEY, SVGAGI. The DNA of the CDR3 is TGTGCCAGCAGGTTCAGGGTGGACACCGGGGAGCTGTTTTTT. This translates into CASRFRVDTGELFF.

The gene calls are TRBV3-1 (or the pseudogene TRBV3-2) and TRBJ1-1; 7 bases agree with TRBD1. V was pared by 6 bases and J by 1 base, with 5 bases of the junction left unmatched. Germline values: CDR1 LGHDT, CDR2 YNNKEL (reference sequence). The CDR3 loop spans 14 amino acids. The CDR3 spells CASSRGQSNTEAFF. In DNA form, the CDR3 reads TGTGCCAGCAGTCGGGGACAGTCGAACACTGAAGCTTTCTTT.

The chain is built from TRBV21-1 and TRBJ2-4; the table's D call, TRBD1, was not checked against the DNA. TRBV21-1 is annotated as a pseudogene. This CDR3 is built from 15 residues. This CDR3 reads CASSKGDADRNIQYF. The DNA of the CDR3 is TGTGCCAGCAGCAAAGGGGATGCGGACAGAAACATTCAGTACTTC.

The chain joins TRBV7-2 to TRBJ2-3; 7 bases align to TRBD1. Germline V CDR1 and CDR2: SGHTA, FQGNSA. The length of the CDR3 is 14 residues. With 5 bases clipped from V and 4 bases from J, the junction kept 6 bases outside the gene matches. The DNA for the CDR3 is TGTGCCAGCAGCCCCCAGGGGGTGGCAGATACGCAGTATTTT. Protein sequence: CASSPQGVADTQYF.

This clone was seen a single time. This chain links TRBV4-2 with TRBJ1-2; 8 bases map to TRBD1. V trimming: 1 base; J trimming: 0 bases; junction bases outside the gene matches: 4. The CDR3 has 16 amino acids. Germline CDR1 reads LGHNA; CDR2 reads YNFKEQ. CDR3 residues: CASSQVETGANYGYTF. CDR3 bases: TGTGCCAGCAGCCAAGTCGAGACAGGGGCTAACTATGGCTACACCTTC.

This rearrangement joins TRBV3-1 (or the pseudogene TRBV3-2) to TRBJ1-1, with TRBD1 identical over 7 bases. The V gene end was trimmed by 4 bases and the J gene end by 8 bases; junction bases not matched to a gene: 10. CDR3 length: 14 residues. CDR1 is LGHDT and CDR2 is YNNKEL in the germline V gene (reference sequence). The CDR3: CASSRNRGLGEAFF. The CDR3 bases are TGTGCCAGCAGCCGTAACAGGGGCCTGGGGGAAGCTTTCTTT.

The rearrangement uses TRBV19 and TRBJ1-4; 7 nucleotides align to TRBD1. V was pared by 5 bases and J by 8 bases, with 11 bases of the junction left unmatched. CDR3 length: 15 residues. CDR1 and CDR2 (germline): LNHDA, SQIVND (reference sequence). CDR3 in amino acids: CASSYRQGMGEKLFF. CDR3 sequence (DNA): TGTGCCAGTAGTTACCGACAGGGAATGGGCGAAAAACTGTTTTTT. Based on the CDR3 plus reference TRBV19 and TRBJ1-4, the full variable domain is DGGITQSPKYLFRKEGQNVTLSCEQNLNHDAMYWYRQDPGQGLRLIYYSQIVNDFQKGDIAEGYSVSREKKESFPLTVTSAQKNPTAFYLCASSYRQGMGEKLFFGSGTQLSVL.

This chain uses TRBV3-1 (or the pseudogene TRBV3-2) with TRBJ2-5; 12 bases agree with TRBD2. CDR1 and CDR2 (germline): LGHDT, YNNKEL (reference sequence). The CDR3 contains 19 residues. The trim removed 0 bases at V and 3 bases at J, leaving 11 bases unmatched. The CDR3 reads CASSQEGGRTSGVKETQYF. The CDR3 DNA is TGTGCCAGCAGCCAAGAAGGTGGACGGACTAGCGGGGTGAAAGAGACCCAGTACTTC.

This clone was counted a few times. V is TRBV6-5 and J is TRBJ2-6; TRBD2 is a possible D gene (5 bases). From germline, CDR1 is MNHEY and CDR2 SVGAGI. This CDR3 has 14 amino acids. The V end was cut by 1 base, the J end by 8 bases, with 9 bases between. CDR3 bases: TGTGCCAGCAGTTACTTCGGGGATTCCAACGTCCTGACTTTC. It yields the protein CASSYFGDSNVLTF.

J is TRBJ2-2 and V is TRBV5-4; a weak D match, TRBD1 (6 bases). Germline V CDR1 and CDR2: SGHNT, YYREEE (reference sequence). Trimming stripped 0 bases from V and 3 bases from J, with 9 bases between. The CDR3 covers 15 residues. CDR3 amino acids: CASSLDRAYTGELFF. The CDR3 DNA sequence: TGTGCCAGCAGCTTGGACAGGGCTTACACCGGGGAGCTGTTTTTT. The full variable domain, its missing parts supplied by reference TRBV5-4 and TRBJ2-2, is ETGVTQSPTHLIKTRGQQVTLRCSSQSGHNTVSWYQQALGQGPQFIFQYYREEENGRGNFPPRFSGLQFPNYSSELNVNALELDDSALYLCASSLDRAYTGELFFGEGSRLTVL.